The 8 T cell receptor beta chains listed next were all sequenced from one sample in a study of neurological immune-mediated disorders (dated by TCRdb to about 2019). The library was made by 5' RACE. For sequencing, an Illumina HiSeq 2500 was employed. The public reads were reprocessed in TCRdb via fastp at Q25 and MiXCR, keeping in-frame beta chains. Rows matching on CDR3 protein sequence are summarized as one entry with the most common DNA and genes. The sample yields under 80,000 distinct CDR3 sequences; 9.4% were counted once. 1.5% to 2% of the sample is in the top ten clones. Sequencing was performed on PBMCs. These receptors originate from a man between 45 and 60 years old in good health.

This clonotype was detected ten times or more. The chain has TRBV7-2 and TRBJ2-7; 7 positions agree with TRBD2. The CDR3 is 14 residues long. V was clipped by 1 base and J by 3 bases; unmatched bases: 3. Germline values: CDR1 SGHTA, CDR2 FQGNSA. CDR3 amino acids: CASSLEGGGYEQYF. As DNA, the CDR3 is TGTGCCAGCAGCTTAGAAGGCGGGGGCTACGAGCAGTACTTC. Based on the CDR3 plus reference TRBV7-2 and TRBJ2-7, the full variable domain is GAGVSQSPSNKVTEKGKDVELRCDPISGHTALYWYRQSLGQGLEFLIYFQGNSAPDKSGLPSDRFSAERTGGSVSTLTIQRTQQEDSAVYLCASSLEGGGYEQYFGPGTRLTVT.

This clonotype has ten or more counts. The V call is TRBV7-9, the J call TRBJ2-1; unclear D gene. Trimming stripped 3 bases from V and 0 bases from J, with 12 bases between. Germline V gene data show CDR1 as SEHNR and CDR2 as FQNEAQ (reference sequence). The CDR3 has 16 residues. This CDR3 reads CASSFQLTSSYNEQFF. CDR3 sequence (DNA): TGTGCCAGCAGCTTTCAATTAACGAGCTCCTACAATGAGCAGTTCTTC.

This clonotype appeared a single time. One end of the junction does not line up with germline, which may come from a read error. The V gene is TRBV7-9, the J gene TRBJ2-5, with D unclear. Germline assignment: CDR1 SEHNR and CDR2 FQNEAQ (reference sequence). The CDR3 sequence is 13 residues long. The CDR3 sequence is CASGSSTQETHYF. The CDR3 DNA is TGTGCCAGCGGCTCGTCCACTCAAGAGACCCACTACTTC.

In this sample, this clonotype turned up many times. The chain couples TRBV9 to TRBJ2-7; D is ambiguous. V was shortened by 0 bases and J by 0 bases, with 10 bases between the two germline ends. This CDR3 spans 15 amino acids. CDR1 and CDR2 (germline): SGDLS, YYNGEE. This chain's CDR3 is CASSVAERASYEQYF. As DNA, the CDR3 is TGTGCCAGCAGCGTAGCGGAAAGGGCCTCCTACGAGCAGTACTTC.

This clonotype has at least ten counts. This chain connects TRBV29-1 to TRBJ2-1; the match to TRBD2 covers 8 bases. The junction had 12 bases not matched to a gene; V was cut back by 3 bases and J by 2 bases. Germline V gene lookup returns CDR1 SQVTM and CDR2 ANQGSEA. The CDR3 contains 17 residues. DNA of the CDR3: TGCAGCGTTGAGGGTTTTACTAGCGGAGAAACCTACAATGAGCAGTTCTTC. It translates to CSVEGFTSGETYNEQFF.

This clonotype has a count of ten or more. This chain connects TRBV12-3 or TRBV12-4 to TRBJ2-5, with 8 bases lining up with TRBD2. The length of the CDR3 is 16 residues. V lost 5 bases and J lost 5; bases outside the gene matches: 13. The chain's CDR3 is CASSPRGLAGMETQYF. In nucleotides, the CDR3 is TGTGCCAGCAGTCCGCGGGGATTAGCGGGGATGGAGACCCAGTACTTC.

This clonotype was seen many times. The chain links TRBV15 to TRBJ1-3; D ambiguous. The V end lost 7 bases, the J end lost 4 bases, and 17 bases lay between the germline ends. CDR3 length: 15 residues. Germline CDR1 LNHNV, CDR2 YYDKDF (reference sequence). CDR3 bases: TGTGCCACCAAGCCAAGAGACGCCTTAGGAAACACCATATATTTT. This codes for CATKPRDALGNTIYF.

The sample holds many counts of this clonotype. The genes are TRBV27 and TRBJ2-7; possible D gene TRBD2, 5 bases. Germline V gene sequence: CDR1 MNHEY, CDR2 SMNVEV (reference sequence). The germline V and J ends were trimmed by 5 bases and 2 bases, with 16 bases remaining between them. The length of the CDR3 is 15 residues. CDR3 in amino acids: CASSPPGLVPYEQYF. The DNA for the CDR3 is TGTGCCAGCAGTCCCCCCGGACTGGTTCCCTACGAGCAGTACTTC.